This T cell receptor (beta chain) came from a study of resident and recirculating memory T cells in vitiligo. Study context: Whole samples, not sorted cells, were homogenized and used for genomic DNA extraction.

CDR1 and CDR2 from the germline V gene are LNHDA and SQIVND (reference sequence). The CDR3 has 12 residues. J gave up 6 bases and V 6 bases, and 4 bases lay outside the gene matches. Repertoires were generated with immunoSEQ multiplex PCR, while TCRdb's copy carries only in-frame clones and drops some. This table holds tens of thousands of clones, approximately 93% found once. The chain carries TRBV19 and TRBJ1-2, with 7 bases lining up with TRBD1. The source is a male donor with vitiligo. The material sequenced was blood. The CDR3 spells CASSQTGNGYTF. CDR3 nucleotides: TGTGCCAGTAGCCAGACAGGGAATGGCTACACCTTC.